This T cell receptor (beta chain) is from a study of tumor and adjacent non-tumor tissue in lung cancer. TCRbeta libraries were built with three rounds of nested PCR, modified from ARM-PCR. TCRdb used MiXCR to reprocess the multiplex PCR reads, holding one entry per CDR3 protein. The sample yields under 150,000 distinct CDR3 sequences, roughly 66% seen once. The template was RNA from unsorted bulk tissue. Trimming pared 9 bases from V and 2 bases from J, leaving 13 bases between. The CDR3 runs 13 residues. Germline CDR1 LGHNA, CDR2 YNFKEQ. V is TRBV4-2 and J is TRBJ1-1, with unresolved D. The sequenced sample was lung tumor tissue. The origin of this receptor is a man in his 60s with small cell lung cancer. Written as DNA, the CDR3 is TGTGCCAGTCGGGGTCTGATAAACACTGAAGCTTTCTTT. This codes for CASRGLINTEAFF.